This entry features one TCR beta chain sequence. In the original processing: Estimated nucleated cell counts came from reference gene primer amplification. Profiling relied on immunoSEQ multiplex PCR, and the TCRdb table lists in-frame clones only, not all of them. For V, J and clone size, that table is used; D and trimming come from the DNA. The sample consists of around 18,000 clones, about 80% of them appearing once. The data derive from a study of blood T cell repertoires in COVID-19. What was sequenced was peripheral blood. The receptor was derived from an elderly man with acute or convalescent COVID-19.

The CDR3 DNA sequence: TGTGCCAGCAGCTTAAATTTCCCGCGGGGGGGCCGGGATACGCAGTATTTT. Amino acids: CASSLNFPRGGRDTQYF. The V gene is TRBV7-2, the J gene TRBJ2-3, with 9 nucleotides matching TRBD2. Germline V lookup: CDR1 SGHTA, CDR2 FQGNSA. With V trimmed by 2 bases and J by 6 bases, 12 bases remained unmatched. The length of the CDR3 is 17 residues.